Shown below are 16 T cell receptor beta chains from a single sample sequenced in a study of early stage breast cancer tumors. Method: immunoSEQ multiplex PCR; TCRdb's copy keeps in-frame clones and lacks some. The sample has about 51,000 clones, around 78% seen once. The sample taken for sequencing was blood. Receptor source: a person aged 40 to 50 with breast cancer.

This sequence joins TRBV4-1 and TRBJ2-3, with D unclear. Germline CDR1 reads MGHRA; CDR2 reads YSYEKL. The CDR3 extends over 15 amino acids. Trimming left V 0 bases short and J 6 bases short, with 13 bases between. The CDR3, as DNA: TGCGCCAGCAGCCAAGATTTTGGCCAAAGGGATACGCAGTATTTT. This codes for CASSQDFGQRDTQYF.

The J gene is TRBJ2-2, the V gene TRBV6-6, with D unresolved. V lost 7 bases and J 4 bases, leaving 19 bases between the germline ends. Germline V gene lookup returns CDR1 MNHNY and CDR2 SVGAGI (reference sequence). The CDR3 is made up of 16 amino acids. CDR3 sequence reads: CASKERSVVGTGELFF. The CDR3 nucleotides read TGTGCCAGCAAAGAAAGGAGCGTGGTCGGCACCGGGGAGCTGTTTTTT.

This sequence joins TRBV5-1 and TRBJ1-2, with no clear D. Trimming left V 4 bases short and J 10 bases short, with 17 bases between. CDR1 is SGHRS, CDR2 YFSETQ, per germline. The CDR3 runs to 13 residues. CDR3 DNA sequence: TGCGCCAGCAGCCTGCGCGTGGAGGATGTCTACACCTTC. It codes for CASSLRVEDVYTF.

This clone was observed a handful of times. The CDR3 region is CASSPSGASGTSYEQYF. The CDR3 coding sequence is TGTGCCAGCAGCCCCTCGGGGGCTAGCGGGACCTCCTACGAGCAGTACTTC. The chain has TRBV14 and TRBJ2-7; 9 nucleotides agree with TRBD2. The CDR3 totals 17 residues. CDR1 is SGHDN, CDR2 FVKESK, per germline. The J segment lost 0 bases and the V segment lost 4 bases, leaving 10 bases of the junction unmatched. The full variable domain, with the rest looked up from reference TRBV14 and TRBJ2-7, is EAGVTQFPSHSVIEKGQTVTLRCDPISGHDNLYWYRRVMGKEIKFLLHFVKESKQDESGMPNNRFLAERTGGTYSTLKVQPAELEDSGVYFCASSPSGASGTSYEQYFGPGTRLTVT.

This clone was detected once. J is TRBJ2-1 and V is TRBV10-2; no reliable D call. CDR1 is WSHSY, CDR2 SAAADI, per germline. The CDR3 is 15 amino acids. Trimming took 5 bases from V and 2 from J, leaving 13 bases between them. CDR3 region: CASSRGGGTYNEQFF. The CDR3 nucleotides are TGCGCCAGCAGTCGTGGTGGCGGTACCTACAATGAGCAGTTCTTC.

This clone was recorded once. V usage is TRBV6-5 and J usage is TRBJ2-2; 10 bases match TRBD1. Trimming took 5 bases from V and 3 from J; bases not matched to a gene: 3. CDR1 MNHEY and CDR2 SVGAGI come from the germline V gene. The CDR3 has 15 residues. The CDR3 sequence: CASSTGTGDTGELFF. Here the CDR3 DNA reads TGTGCCAGCAGTACCGGGACAGGGGACACCGGGGAGCTGTTTTTT.

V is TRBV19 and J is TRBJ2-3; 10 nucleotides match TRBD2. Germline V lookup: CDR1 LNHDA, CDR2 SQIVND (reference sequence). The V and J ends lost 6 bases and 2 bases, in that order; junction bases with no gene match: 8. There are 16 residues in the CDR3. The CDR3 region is CASRPFLAGVTDTQYF. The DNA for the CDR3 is TGTGCCAGTAGGCCTTTTCTAGCGGGAGTCACAGATACGCAGTATTTT.

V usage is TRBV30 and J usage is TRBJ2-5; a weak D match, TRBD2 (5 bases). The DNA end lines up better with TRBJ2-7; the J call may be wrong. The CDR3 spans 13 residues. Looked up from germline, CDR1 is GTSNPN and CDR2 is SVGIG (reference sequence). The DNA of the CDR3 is TGTGCCTGGGGGGAGAGGAACTCCTACGAGCAGTACTTC. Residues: CAWGERNSYEQYF.

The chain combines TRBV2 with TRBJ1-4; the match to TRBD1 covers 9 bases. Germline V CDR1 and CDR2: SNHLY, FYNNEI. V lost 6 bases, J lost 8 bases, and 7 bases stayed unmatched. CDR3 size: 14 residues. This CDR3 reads CASSGQGSKEKLFF. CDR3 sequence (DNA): TGTGCCAGCAGCGGACAGGGGTCCAAAGAAAAACTGTTTTTT.

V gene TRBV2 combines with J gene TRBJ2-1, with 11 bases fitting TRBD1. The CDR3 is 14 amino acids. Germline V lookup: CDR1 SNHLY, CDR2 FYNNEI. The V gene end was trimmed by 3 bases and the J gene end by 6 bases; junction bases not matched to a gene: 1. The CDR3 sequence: CASSEGTGGNEQFF. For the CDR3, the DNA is TGTGCCAGCAGTGAGGGGACAGGGGGCAATGAGCAGTTCTTC.

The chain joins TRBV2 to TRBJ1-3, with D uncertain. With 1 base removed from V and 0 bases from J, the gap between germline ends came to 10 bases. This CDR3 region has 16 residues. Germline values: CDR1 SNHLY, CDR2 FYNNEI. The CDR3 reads CASSEEAGISGNTIYF. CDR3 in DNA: TGTGCCAGCAGTGAAGAGGCGGGCATCTCTGGAAACACCATATATTTT.

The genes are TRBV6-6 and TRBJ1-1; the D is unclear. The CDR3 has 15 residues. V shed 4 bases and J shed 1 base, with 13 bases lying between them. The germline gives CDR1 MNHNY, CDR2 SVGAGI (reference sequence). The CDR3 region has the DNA TGTGCCAGCAGTTTCAGTGCCCTAGGGAACACTGAAGCTTTCTTT. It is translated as CASSFSALGNTEAFF.

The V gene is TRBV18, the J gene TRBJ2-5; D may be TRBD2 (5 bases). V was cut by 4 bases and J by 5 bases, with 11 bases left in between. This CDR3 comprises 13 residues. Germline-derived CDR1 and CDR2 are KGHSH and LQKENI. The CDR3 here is CASSLGVGETQYF. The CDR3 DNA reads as TGTGCCAGCTCACTCGGGGTCGGGGAGACCCAGTACTTC.

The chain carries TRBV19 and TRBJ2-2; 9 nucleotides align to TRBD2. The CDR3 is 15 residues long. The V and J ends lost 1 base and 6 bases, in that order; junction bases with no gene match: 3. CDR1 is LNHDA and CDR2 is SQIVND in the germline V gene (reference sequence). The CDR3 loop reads CASSIGAGGAGELFF. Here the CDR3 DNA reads TGTGCCAGTAGTATAGGAGCGGGAGGAGCCGGGGAGCTGTTTTTT.

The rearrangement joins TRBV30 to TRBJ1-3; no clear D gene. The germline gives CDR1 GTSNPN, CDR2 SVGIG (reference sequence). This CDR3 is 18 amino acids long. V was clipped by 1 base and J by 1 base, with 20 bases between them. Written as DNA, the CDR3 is TGTGCCTGGAGTGAGGCGGGGAGGTTGGGGTCTTCTGGAAACACCATATATTTT. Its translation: CAWSEAGRLGSSGNTIYF.

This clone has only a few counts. In DNA, the CDR3 is TGTGCCAGCAGTTACTCGAGCCAGAATCAGCCCCAGCATTTT. This sequence encodes CASSYSSQNQPQHF. The V gene is TRBV6-6, the J gene TRBJ1-5; D gene uncertain. Germline CDR1 and CDR2: MNHNY and SVGAGI (reference sequence). This CDR3 contains 14 residues. With 0 bases removed from V and 4 bases from J, the gap between germline ends came to 7 bases.